This TCR beta chain was identified during a study of blood T cell repertoires in COVID-19 (dated by TCRdb to the early 2020s). Some background on the complete study: Samples from collaborators originated in the United States, Italy and Spain and spanned both the acute and convalescent phases of COVID-19. The prospective study material was composed of cDNA or gDNA derived from T cells, B-cell-depleted T cells, or PBMCs. Deeply sampled blood TCRbeta repertoires from subjects exposed to, actively infected with, or recovered from COVID-19 were included in the dataset. A freely available public database, intended as a resource for researchers studying the immune response to SARS-CoV-2, is where the repertoires were released. The samples were drawn from the first 160 participants of the ongoing ImmuneRACE study and from about 1,200 subjects provided by 6 global collaborators. A de-identified subject ID, COVID-19 status, age in years and sex were almost always included in the sample metadata. HLA class I and class II types, where available, came from metadata supplied by the sample provider rather than from assay-based typing.

This clone turned up a few times. There is no known antigen for this receptor. No qualities accompany the bases; no much larger clone lies one base away. The immunoSEQ Assay, a bias-controlled multiplex PCR, was used to amplify TCRbeta CDR3 regions from genomic DNA. In the source study's methods: Within the assay, amplification of reference gene primers was used to estimate how many nucleated cells each sample contained. To quantify the absolute abundance of each unique TCRbeta CDR3 rearrangement, sequence reads were collapsed and filtered. For each sample, productive Simpson clonality was calculated as the square root of Simpson's diversity index across productive rearrangements. Not all clones reach the TCRdb copy of this immuneACCESS table, which keeps in-frame sequences only. Checked studies attribute under half of the gap to unresolved V genes and leave the rest unexplained. That table gives V, J and clone size, and the DNA gave D and trimming. Present in this sample are approximately 100,000 clones, 65% to 90% of which were seen just once. The ten largest clones capture less than 3.5% of the sample.

Taken from the germline V gene (reference sequence), the CDR1 and CDR2 loops are LGHDT and YNNKEL. At the junction V is shortened by 8 bases and J by 0 bases, with 20 bases in between. The CDR3 sequence holds 16 residues, the cysteine and phenylalanine included. The entry retains the CDR3 DNA only, 48 bases that are in frame from base 1. Participants in the prospective study were enrolled through a virtual design, were aged roughly 18 to 95 years, and lived in roughly 26 United States geographic areas. In the prospective study, cohorts were assigned on the basis of participant-reported clinical history obtained from a screening survey and a study questionnaire. Recovered participants in ImmuneRACE Cohort 3 were defined by two consecutive negative NP/OP PCR tests, clearance by a healthcare professional, or resolution of symptoms. In the prospective study, whole blood, serum and a nasopharyngeal or oropharyngeal swab were collected from each participant by mobile phlebotomists. Participants in the prospective study had the option to provide additional blood draws and questionnaires over a roughly 2-month period. Blood samples from the prospective study were shipped frozen or at room temperature prior to DNA extraction.

Here is what the overall study found, with its caveats: The amount of clinical and demographic metadata varied by source and participant and was provided uncurated.

Material: PBMCs or T cells enriched from blood (not recorded which). The chain is encoded by TRBV3-1 (or the pseudogene TRBV3-2) joined to TRBJ2-7; the D gene is perhaps TRBD2, from 5 matching bases. This clonotype originated in a woman in her fifties or sixties who had recovered from COVID-19. The bases read TGTGCCAGCTCGGCGGGTACGACCTGGAGCTCCTACGAGCAGTACTTC. Its coded protein is CASSAGTTWSSYEQYF.